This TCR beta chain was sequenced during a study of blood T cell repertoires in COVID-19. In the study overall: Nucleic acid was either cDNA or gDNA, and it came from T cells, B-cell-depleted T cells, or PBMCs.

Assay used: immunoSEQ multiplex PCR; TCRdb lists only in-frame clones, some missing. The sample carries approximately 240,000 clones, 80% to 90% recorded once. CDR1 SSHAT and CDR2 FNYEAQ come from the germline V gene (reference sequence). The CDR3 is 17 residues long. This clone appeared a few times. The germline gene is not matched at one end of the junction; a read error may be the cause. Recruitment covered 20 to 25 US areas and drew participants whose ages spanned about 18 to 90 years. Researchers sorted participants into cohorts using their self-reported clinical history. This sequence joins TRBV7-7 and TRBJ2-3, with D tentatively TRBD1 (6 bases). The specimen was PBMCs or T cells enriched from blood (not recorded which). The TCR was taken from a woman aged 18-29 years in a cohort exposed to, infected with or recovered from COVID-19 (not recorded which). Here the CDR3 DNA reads TGTGCTAGCAGCTTAGAACACAGCCCAGGGGTCGCAGATACGCAGTATTTT. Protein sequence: CASSLEHSPGVADTQYF. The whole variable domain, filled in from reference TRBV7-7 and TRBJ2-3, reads GAGVSQSPRYKVTKRGQDVTLRCDPISSHATLYWYQQALGQGPEFLTYFNYEAQPDKSGLPSDRFSAERPEGSISTLTIQRTEQRDSAMYRCASSLEHSPGVADTQYFGPGTRLTVL.